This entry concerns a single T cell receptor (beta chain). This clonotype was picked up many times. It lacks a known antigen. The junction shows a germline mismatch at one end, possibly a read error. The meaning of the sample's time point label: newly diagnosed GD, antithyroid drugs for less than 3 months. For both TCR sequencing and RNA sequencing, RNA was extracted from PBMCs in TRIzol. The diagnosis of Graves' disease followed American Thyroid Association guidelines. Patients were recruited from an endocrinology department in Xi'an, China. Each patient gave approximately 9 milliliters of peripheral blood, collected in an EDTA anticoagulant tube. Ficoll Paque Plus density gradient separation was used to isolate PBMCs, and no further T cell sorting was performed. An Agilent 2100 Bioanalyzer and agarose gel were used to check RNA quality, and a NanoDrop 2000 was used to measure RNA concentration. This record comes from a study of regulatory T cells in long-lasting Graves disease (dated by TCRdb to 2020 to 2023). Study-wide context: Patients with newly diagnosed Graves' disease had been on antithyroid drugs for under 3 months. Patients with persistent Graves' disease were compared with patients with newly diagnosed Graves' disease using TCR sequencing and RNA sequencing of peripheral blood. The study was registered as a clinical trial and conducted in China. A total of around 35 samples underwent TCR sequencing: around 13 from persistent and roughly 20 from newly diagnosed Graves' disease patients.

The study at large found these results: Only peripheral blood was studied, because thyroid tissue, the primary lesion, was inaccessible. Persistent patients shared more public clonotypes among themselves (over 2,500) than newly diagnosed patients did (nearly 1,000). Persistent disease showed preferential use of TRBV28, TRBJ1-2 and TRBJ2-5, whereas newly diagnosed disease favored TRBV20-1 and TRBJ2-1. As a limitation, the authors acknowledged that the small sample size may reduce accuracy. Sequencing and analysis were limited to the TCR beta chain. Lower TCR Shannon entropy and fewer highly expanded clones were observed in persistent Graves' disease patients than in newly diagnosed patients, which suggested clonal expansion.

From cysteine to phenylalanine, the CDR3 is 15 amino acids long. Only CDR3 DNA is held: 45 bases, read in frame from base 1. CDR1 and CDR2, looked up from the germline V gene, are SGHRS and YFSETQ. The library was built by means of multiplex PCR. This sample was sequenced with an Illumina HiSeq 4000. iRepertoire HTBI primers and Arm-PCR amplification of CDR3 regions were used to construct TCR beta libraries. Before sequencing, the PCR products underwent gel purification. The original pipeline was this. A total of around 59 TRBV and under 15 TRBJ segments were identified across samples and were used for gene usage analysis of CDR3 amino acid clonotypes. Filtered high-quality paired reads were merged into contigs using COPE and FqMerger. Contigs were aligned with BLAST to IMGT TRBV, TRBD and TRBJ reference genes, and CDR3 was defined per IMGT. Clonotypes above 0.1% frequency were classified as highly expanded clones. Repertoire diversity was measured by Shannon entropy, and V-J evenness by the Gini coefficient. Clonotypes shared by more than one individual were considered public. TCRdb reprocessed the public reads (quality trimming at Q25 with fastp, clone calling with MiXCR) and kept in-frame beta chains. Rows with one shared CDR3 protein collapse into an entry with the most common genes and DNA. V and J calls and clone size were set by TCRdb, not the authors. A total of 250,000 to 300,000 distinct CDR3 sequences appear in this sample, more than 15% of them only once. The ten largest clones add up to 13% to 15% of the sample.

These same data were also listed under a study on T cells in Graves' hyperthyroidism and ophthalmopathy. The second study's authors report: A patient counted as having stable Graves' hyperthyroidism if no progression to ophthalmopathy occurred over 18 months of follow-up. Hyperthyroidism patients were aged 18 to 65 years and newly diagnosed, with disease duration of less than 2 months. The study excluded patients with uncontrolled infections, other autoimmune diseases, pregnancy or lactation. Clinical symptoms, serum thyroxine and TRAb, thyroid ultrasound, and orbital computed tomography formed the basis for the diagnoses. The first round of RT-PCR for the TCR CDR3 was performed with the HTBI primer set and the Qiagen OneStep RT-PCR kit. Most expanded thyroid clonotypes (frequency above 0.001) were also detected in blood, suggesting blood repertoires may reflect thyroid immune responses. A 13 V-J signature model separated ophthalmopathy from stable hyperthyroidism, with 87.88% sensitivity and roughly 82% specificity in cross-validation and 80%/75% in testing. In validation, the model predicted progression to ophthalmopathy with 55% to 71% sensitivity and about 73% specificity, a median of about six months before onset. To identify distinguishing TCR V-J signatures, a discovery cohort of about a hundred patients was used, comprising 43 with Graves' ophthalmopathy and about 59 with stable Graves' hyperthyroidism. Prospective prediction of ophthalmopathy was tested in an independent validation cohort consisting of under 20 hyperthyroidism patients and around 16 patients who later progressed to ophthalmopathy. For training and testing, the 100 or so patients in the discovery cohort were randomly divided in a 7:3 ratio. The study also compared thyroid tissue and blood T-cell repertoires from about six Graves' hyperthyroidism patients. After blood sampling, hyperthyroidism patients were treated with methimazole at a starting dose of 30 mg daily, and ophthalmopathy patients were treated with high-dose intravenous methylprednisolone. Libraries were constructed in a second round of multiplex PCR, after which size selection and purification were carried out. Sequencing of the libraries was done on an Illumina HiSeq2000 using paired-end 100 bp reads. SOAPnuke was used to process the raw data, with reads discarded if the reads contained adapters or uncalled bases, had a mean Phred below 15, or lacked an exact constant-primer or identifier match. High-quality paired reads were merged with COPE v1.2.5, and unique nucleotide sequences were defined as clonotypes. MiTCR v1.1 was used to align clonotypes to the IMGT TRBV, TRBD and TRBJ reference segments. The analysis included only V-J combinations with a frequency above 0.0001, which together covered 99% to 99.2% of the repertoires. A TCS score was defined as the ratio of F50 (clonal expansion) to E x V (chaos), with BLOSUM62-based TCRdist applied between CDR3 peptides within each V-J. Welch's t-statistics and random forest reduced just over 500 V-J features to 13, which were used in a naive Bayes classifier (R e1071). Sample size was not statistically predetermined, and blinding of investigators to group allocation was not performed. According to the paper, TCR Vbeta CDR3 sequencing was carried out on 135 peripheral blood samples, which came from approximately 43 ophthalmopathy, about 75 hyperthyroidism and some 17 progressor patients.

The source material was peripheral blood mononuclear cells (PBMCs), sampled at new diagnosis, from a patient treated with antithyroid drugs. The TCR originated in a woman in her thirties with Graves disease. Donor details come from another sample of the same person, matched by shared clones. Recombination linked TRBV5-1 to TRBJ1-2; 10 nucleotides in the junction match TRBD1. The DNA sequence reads TGTGCCAGCAGCTTGGACGGACAGGGGGACTATGGCTACACCTTC. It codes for CASSLDGQGDYGYTF. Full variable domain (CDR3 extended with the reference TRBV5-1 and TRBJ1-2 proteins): KAGVTQTPRYLIKTRGQQVTLSCSPISGHRSVSWYQQTPGQGLQFLFEYFSETQRNKGNFPGRFSGRQFSNSRSEMNVSTLELGDSALYLCASSLDGQGDYGYTFGSGTRLTVV.